This TCR beta chain stems from a study of molecular identifiers for immune sequencing clone quantification. Regarding the study as a whole: Sizes of clones that are highly expanded could be underestimated (if identical TCR molecules share a barcode). Naive cells had under 1% of molecules in clones above 20 RNA copies, effectors over 99%.

V was clipped by 0 bases and J by 7 bases; unmatched bases: 9. Per germline, CDR1 MGHRA and CDR2 YSYEKL. The CDR3 is 17 residues long. Using its own MiXCR run on the PCR reads, TCRdb lists one record per CDR3 protein. Of about 320,000 distinct CDR3 sequences detected, about 22% appear once; the ten largest clones hold more than 0.8%. The sample holds many counts of this clonotype. The antigen is not known. Sequenced: naive CD8+ T cells from blood, with Jurkat cell RNA spiked in. The subset is: FACS-sorted CD8+CD4-CCR7+CD45RA+ naive T cells. The chain links TRBV4-1 to TRBJ1-6; 7 positions agree with TRBD1. This clonotype was obtained from a human donor in good health. Some libraries in this study had Jurkat cell RNA spiked in. The CDR3, as DNA: TGCGCCAGCAGCCAAGATTCTGGACAGGCCCGGAATTCACCCCTCCACTTT. As protein: CASSQDSGQARNSPLHF.